The rows below give T cell receptor beta chains drawn from one sample of a study of blood T cell repertoires in COVID-19. Libraries were prepared by immunoSEQ multiplex PCR; TCRdb keeps only in-frame clonotypes and omits some of them. This sample has 80,000 to 95,000 clones, with 80% to 85% found just once. The sample taken for sequencing was peripheral blood. The receptors originated from a woman of 80 years or more with active or convalescent COVID-19. The CDR3 runs from the conserved cysteine through the conserved F or W. D genes are given only for firm matches. Clone size is given for some rows only: seen once, a few or many times, or a class if the clone is expanded.

clone size,J gene,V gene,D gene,CDR3 protein,CDR3 DNA
few,TRBJ1-3,TRBV9,-,CASSKGGNSGNTIYF,TGTGCCAGCAGTAAAGGAGGGAACTCTGGAAACACCATATATTTT
-,TRBJ2-7,TRBV4-1,-,CASSQAPSTAGNEQYF,TGCGCCAGCAGCCAAGCTCCCTCGACGGCAGGGAACGAGCAGTACTTC
-,TRBJ2-1,TRBV7-2,TRBD1,CASETGYEQFF,TGTGCCAGCGAGACAGGGTATGAGCAGTTCTTC
medium-sized,TRBJ2-1,TRBV5-8,TRBD1,CASSSGQVYNEQFF,TGTGCCAGCAGCTCTGGACAGGTCTACAATGAGCAGTTCTTC
-,TRBJ1-1,TRBV6-5,TRBD1,CAGTAGGIGTEAFF,TGTGCCGGGACTGCAGGGGGCATTGGGACTGAAGCTTTCTTT
-,TRBJ2-1,TRBV7-9,TRBD2,CASSGLAVEQFF,TGTGCCAGCAGCGGACTAGCGGTTGAGCAGTTCTTC
-,TRBJ1-2,TRBV5-1,-,CASRIGLGARDGYTF,TGCGCCAGCAGAATAGGTTTGGGGGCCCGAGATGGCTACACCTTC
-,TRBJ2-7,TRBV19,-,CASSNGGDGYEQYF,TGTGCCAGTAGTAACGGCGGGGACGGGTACGAGCAGTACTTC
-,TRBJ2-3,TRBV3-1/TRBV3-2,-,CASSPATDTQYF,TGTGCCAGCAGCCCCGCGACAGATACGCAGTATTTT
-,TRBJ2-3,TRBV5-1,-,CASTVDSGVIDTQYF,TGCGCCAGCACCGTGGACAGCGGGGTAATAGATACGCAGTATTTT
-,TRBJ2-3,TRBV11-3,TRBD2,CASSLGLLAGGRDTQYF,TGTGCCAGCAGCTTAGGGTTACTAGCGGGGGGGCGAGATACGCAGTATTTT
-,TRBJ2-2,TRBV5-6,-,CASSLLTVTGELFF,TGTGCCAGCAGCTTGTTGACAGTCACCGGGGAGCTGTTTTTT
-,TRBJ1-4,TRBV3-1/TRBV3-2,TRBD1,CASSQDRRQGISTNEKLFF,TGTGCCAGCAGCCAAGATCGTCGACAGGGGATTAGCACTAATGAAAAACTGTTTTTT
-,TRBJ2-5,TRBV7-2,-,CASSKGGRMETQYF,TGTGCCAGCAGTAAAGGAGGCAGGATGGAGACCCAGTACTTC
-,TRBJ1-1,TRBV19,-,CASSITFDRNTEAFF,TGTGCCAGTAGTATAACATTCGACAGGAACACTGAAGCTTTCTTT
-,TRBJ1-4,TRBV4-1,-,CASSFEGTNEKLFF,TGCGCCAGCAGCTTCGAGGGAACTAATGAAAAACTGTTTTTT
-,TRBJ2-7,TRBV7-2,-,CASSPRSGREQYF,TGTGCCAGCAGCCCAAGGAGTGGCCGTGAGCAGTACTTC
-,TRBJ1-2,TRBV20-1,-,CSAPGTLGYTF,TGCAGTGCTCCCGGGACACTTGGCTACACCTTC
-,TRBJ2-3,TRBV6-2/TRBV6-3,-,CASSSWTASTDTQYF,TGTGCCAGCAGTTCTTGGACAGCTAGCACAGATACGCAGTATTTT
-,TRBJ2-2,TRBV15,-,CATSRPSISGENTGELFF,TGTGCCACCAGCAGACCTTCTATTAGCGGAGAGAACACCGGGGAGCTGTTTTTT
-,TRBJ2-6,TRBV5-1,-,CASSGSTGANVLTF,TGCGCCAGCAGCGGGAGTACTGGGGCCAACGTCCTGACTTTC
-,TRBJ2-1,TRBV11-2,TRBD2,CASSSNPGGITYNEQFF,TGTGCCAGCAGCTCAAATCCGGGAGGGATCACTTACAATGAGCAGTTCTTC
-,TRBJ1-6,TRBV5-4,-,CASSLGGRDGLSPLHF,TGTGCCAGCAGCCTAGGGGGGAGGGACGGACTTTCACCCCTCCACTTT
-,TRBJ1-2,TRBV2,TRBD1,CASSGQGPMYGYTF,TGTGCCAGCAGTGGACAGGGCCCGATGTATGGCTACACCTTC
-,TRBJ1-1,TRBV7-2,-,CASSSFGETEAFF,TGTGCCAGCAGCTCGTTTGGGGAGACTGAAGCTTTCTTT
-,TRBJ1-4,TRBV24-1,TRBD1,CATSAKTGGKEKLFF,TGTGCCACCAGTGCGAAGACAGGGGGAAAGGAAAAACTGTTTTTT
few,TRBJ2-1,TRBV6-2/TRBV6-3,-,CASSTDLLHSYNEQFF,TGTGCCAGCAGTACTGACTTGCTACACTCCTACAATGAGCAGTTCTTC
-,TRBJ1-1,TRBV12-3/TRBV12-4,-,CASSQTEVAEAFF,TGTGCCAGCAGTCAGACAGAGGTCGCTGAAGCTTTCTTT
-,TRBJ2-2,TRBV28,-,CASSFPWQGMTTGELFF,TGTGCCAGCAGTTTCCCGTGGCAGGGGATGACCACCGGGGAGCTGTTTTTT
-,TRBJ2-7,TRBV15,TRBD2,CATSRDDSGRAGNEQYF,TGTGCCACCAGCAGAGATGATAGCGGGAGGGCCGGGAACGAGCAGTACTTC
-,TRBJ1-2,TRBV4-1,TRBD1,CASSQIVTGQGGPPNYGYTF,TGCGCCAGCAGCCAAATTGTGACAGGACAGGGAGGTCCTCCTAACTATGGCTACACCTTC
-,TRBJ2-5,TRBV15,TRBD1,CATSRGIPGQGDGETQYF,TGTGCCACCAGCAGAGGAATTCCGGGACAGGGGGACGGTGAGACCCAGTACTTC
few,TRBJ1-5,TRBV30,-,CAWSGQLGPQHF,TGTGCCTGGAGTGGCCAACTCGGGCCCCAGCATTTT
-,TRBJ1-1,TRBV7-2,-,CASSLEGLSGAEAFF,TGTGCCAGCAGCTTAGAGGGTTTGTCAGGGGCTGAAGCTTTCTTT
few,TRBJ2-2,TRBV30,TRBD1,CAWSAWDRGSTGELFF,TGTGCCTGGAGTGCCTGGGACAGGGGATCCACCGGGGAGCTGTTTTTT
-,TRBJ2-1,TRBV5-1,TRBD2,CASSYTPGLAGDEQFF,TGCGCCAGCAGCTACACTCCGGGACTAGCGGGCGATGAGCAGTTCTTC
-,TRBJ1-4,TRBV7-2,TRBD1,CASRNPTGGNNEKLFF,TGTGCCAGCAGAAATCCTACAGGGGGTAATAATGAAAAACTGTTTTTT
-,TRBJ1-5,TRBV19,-,CASSIASGDQPQHF,TGTGCCAGTAGTATTGCGAGCGGCGATCAGCCCCAGCATTTT
-,TRBJ2-7,TRBV29-1,TRBD1,CSVKRTGISYEQYF,TGCAGCGTGAAAAGGACAGGGATCTCCTACGAGCAGTACTTC
once,TRBJ1-1,TRBV11-2,TRBD1,CASSKRGTGSEAFF,TGTGCCAGCAGCAAACGAGGGACAGGGTCTGAAGCTTTCTTT
once,TRBJ1-3,TRBV30,-,CAWSDGFSGNTIYF,TGTGCCTGGAGCGACGGGTTCTCTGGAAACACCATATATTTT
-,TRBJ1-2,TRBV19,TRBD1,CASSTGTGFYGYTF,TGTGCCAGTAGTACCGGGACAGGGTTCTATGGCTACACCTTC
-,TRBJ2-7,TRBV4-1,-,CASSQGGPYFSNYEQYF,TGCGCCAGCAGCCAAGGGGGGCCGTACTTTTCAAACTACGAGCAGTACTTC
-,TRBJ1-1,TRBV2,-,CASSDDSNTEAFF,TGTGCCAGCAGTGACGACTCGAACACTGAAGCTTTCTTT
-,TRBJ2-3,TRBV5-1,TRBD1,CASQQGEAGSTDTQYF,TGCGCCAGCCAGCAGGGGGAAGCAGGGAGCACAGATACGCAGTATTTT
-,TRBJ1-1,TRBV28,-,CASSEDMNTEAFF,TGTGCCAGCAGCGAAGACATGAACACTGAAGCTTTCTTT
-,TRBJ2-3,TRBV4-3,TRBD1,CASSRSPGQGGDTQYF,TGCGCCAGCAGCCGGTCACCGGGACAGGGTGGGGATACGCAGTATTTT
-,TRBJ2-3,TRBV20-1,TRBD2,CSASSGQEVTQYF,TGCAGTGCTAGTAGCGGGCAGGAGGTTACGCAGTATTTT
-,TRBJ1-1,TRBV7-9,TRBD1,CASSPPGTVNTEAFF,TGTGCCAGCAGCCCCCCCGGGACAGTAAACACTGAAGCTTTCTTT
-,TRBJ1-2,TRBV9,TRBD1,CASSVETGGAFGYTF,TGTGCCAGCAGCGTAGAAACAGGGGGCGCGTTCGGCTACACCTTC
-,TRBJ2-6,TRBV5-4,-,CASSKRDTPAGANVLTF,TGTGCCAGCAGCAAAAGGGACACCCCCGCTGGGGCCAACGTCCTGACTTTC
-,TRBJ2-3,TRBV5-4,-,CASSLGASTDTQYF,TGTGCCAGCAGCTTGGGAGCGAGCACAGATACGCAGTATTTT
-,TRBJ1-1,TRBV6-4,-,CASSHPGQMTEYTEAFF,TGTGCCAGCAGCCATCCGGGACAAATGACTGAGTACACTGAAGCTTTCTTT
-,TRBJ1-3,TRBV4-2,TRBD1,CASSQDKGQASGNTIYF,TGTGCCAGCAGCCAAGATAAAGGACAGGCCTCTGGAAACACCATATATTTT
once,TRBJ2-5,TRBV4-2,TRBD1,CASRGDRGRETQYF,TGTGCCAGCAGAGGGGACAGGGGGCGAGAGACCCAGTACTTC